This T cell receptor beta chain was identified in a study of blood T cell repertoires in COVID-19. Study in general: The study drew acute and convalescent COVID-19 samples from the United States, Italy and Spain.

The participants were between roughly 18 and 89 years old and came from under 25 US areas. Donors were grouped by their self-reported clinical history. This CDR3 is 12 amino acids long. Germline V gene lookup returns CDR1 SGHAT and CDR2 FQNNGV. The ends lost 8 bases at V and 14 bases at J; junction bases unmatched: 12. Authors' methods: Amplification of reference gene primers was used by the study to estimate nucleated cell counts. Profiled with immunoSEQ multiplex PCR; TCRdb holds only in-frame clones, not every one. V and J calls plus clone size are reproduced from that table; the DNA served to infer D and trimming. The table has around 200,000 clones, 80% to 90% seen once.

Sequenced input: PBMCs or T cells enriched from blood (not recorded which). The chain joins TRBV11-2 to TRBJ2-1, with 7 nucleotides matching TRBD2. The TCR was taken from a woman under 40 who had been exposed to COVID-19. Written as DNA, the CDR3 is TGTGCCAGCTCGCCTCCGAGTGGGGGGGAGTTCTTC. It is translated as CASSPPSGGEFF.